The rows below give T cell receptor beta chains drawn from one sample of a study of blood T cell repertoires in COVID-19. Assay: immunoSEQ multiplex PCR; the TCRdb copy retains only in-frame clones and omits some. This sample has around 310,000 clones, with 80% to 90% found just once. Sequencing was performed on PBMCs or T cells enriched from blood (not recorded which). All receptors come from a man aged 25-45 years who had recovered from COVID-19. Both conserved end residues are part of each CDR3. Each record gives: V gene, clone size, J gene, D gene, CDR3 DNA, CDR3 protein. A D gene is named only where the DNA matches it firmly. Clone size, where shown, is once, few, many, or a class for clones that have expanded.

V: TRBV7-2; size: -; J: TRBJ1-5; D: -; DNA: TGTGCCAGCAGCCTAAGTACCAATCAGCCCCAGCATTTT; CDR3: CASSLSTNQPQHF
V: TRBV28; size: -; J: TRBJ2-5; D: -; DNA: TGTGCCAGCAGTTCCCCCCAGGGGGGAGAAGAGACCCAGTACTTC; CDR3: CASSSPQGGEETQYF
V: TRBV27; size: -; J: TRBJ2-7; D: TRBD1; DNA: TGTGCCAGCAGTACCGGACAGGGTCATTCATACTTC; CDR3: CASSTGQGHSYF
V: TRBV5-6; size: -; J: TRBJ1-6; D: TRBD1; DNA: TGTGCCAGCAGCTTCCGGACAGGCATGAGTTCACCCCTCCACTTT; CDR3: CASSFRTGMSSPLHF
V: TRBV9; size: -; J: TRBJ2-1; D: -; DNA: TGTGCCAGCAGCGGTAGTGGGGCGCACTACAATGAGCAGTTCTTC; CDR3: CASSGSGAHYNEQFF
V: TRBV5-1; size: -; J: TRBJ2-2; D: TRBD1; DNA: TGCGCCAGCAGCCCGGGAAGGACAGGGGGTACGGGCGGGGAGCTGTTTTTT; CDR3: CASSPGRTGGTGGELFF
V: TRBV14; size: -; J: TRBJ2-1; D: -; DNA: TGTGCCAGCAGCCGTGAGGACAGCCACAATGAGCAGTTCTTC; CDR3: CASSREDSHNEQFF
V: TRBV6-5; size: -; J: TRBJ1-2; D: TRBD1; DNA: TGTGCCACCGACAGGGTTCACCAACCAGCCTATGGCTACACCTTC; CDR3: CATDRVHQPAYGYTF
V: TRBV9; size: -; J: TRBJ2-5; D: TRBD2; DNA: TGTGCCAGCAGCAGGGGACTAGGGGAGACCCAGTACTTC; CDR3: CASSRGLGETQYF
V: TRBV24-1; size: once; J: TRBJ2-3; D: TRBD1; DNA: TGTGCCACCAGTGAAGGTCAGGGGGCGAGGAATACGCAGTATTTT; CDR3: CATSEGQGARNTQYF
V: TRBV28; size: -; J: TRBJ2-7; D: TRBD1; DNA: TGTGCCAGCAGTCTTGGCGGACAGGCCTCCTACGAGCAGTACTTC; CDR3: CASSLGGQASYEQYF
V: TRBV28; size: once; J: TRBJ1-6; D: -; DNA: TGTGCCAGCAGTATGACAGTCCCGGGCGCTTCACCCCTCCACTTT; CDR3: CASSMTVPGASPLHF
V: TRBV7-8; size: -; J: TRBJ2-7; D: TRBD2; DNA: TGTGCCAGCAGCTTAATAGCGGGGGCCACCTACGAGCAGTACTTC; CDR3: CASSLIAGATYEQYF
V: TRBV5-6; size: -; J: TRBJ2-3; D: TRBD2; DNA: TGTGCCAGCAGCTTGGACCTAGCGGCCCCAGATACGCAGTATTTT; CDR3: CASSLDLAAPDTQYF
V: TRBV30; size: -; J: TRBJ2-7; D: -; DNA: TGTGCCTGGAGTGTATTGGGGGGCGAGCAGTACTTC; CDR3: CAWSVLGGEQYF
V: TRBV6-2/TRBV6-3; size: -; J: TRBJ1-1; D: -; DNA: TGTGCCAGCAGTCAAGAGTACACTGAAGCTTTCTTT; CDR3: CASSQEYTEAFF
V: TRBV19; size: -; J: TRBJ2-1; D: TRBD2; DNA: TGTGCCAGTAGTAACTCCCCCCTAGCGGGCGTAAGGGATGAGCAGTTCTTC; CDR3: CASSNSPLAGVRDEQFF
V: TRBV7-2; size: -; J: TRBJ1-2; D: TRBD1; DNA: TGTGCCAGCAGCCGCTCTCCCGGGACAGGGGGAGGCTACACCTTC; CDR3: CASSRSPGTGGGYTF
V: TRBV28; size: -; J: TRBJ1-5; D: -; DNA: TGTGCCAGCAGTCCTACACCGGGACATTATAGCAATCAGCCCCAGCATTTT; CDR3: CASSPTPGHYSNQPQHF
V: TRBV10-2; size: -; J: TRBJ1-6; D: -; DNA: TGCGCCAGCAGTGAGCGGGCAGGGGAGAATTCACCCCTCCACTTT; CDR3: CASSERAGENSPLHF
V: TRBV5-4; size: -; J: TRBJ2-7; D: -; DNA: TGTGCCAGCAGCTTGGCCGGGGGAACTTCCTACGAGCAGTACTTC; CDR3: CASSLAGGTSYEQYF
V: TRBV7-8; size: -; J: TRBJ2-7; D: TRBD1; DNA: TGTGCCAGCAGCTCCCTCGGGACAGGGGCGTTCTACGAGCAGTACTTC; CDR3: CASSSLGTGAFYEQYF
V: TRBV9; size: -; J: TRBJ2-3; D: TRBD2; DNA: TGTGCCAGCAGCGAGAGCGGGGGGCCCACAGATACGCAGTATTTT; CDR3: CASSESGGPTDTQYF
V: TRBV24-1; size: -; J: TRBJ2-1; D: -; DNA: TGTGCCACCAGTACCCCCCTGAGCTCCTACAATGAGCAGTTCTTC; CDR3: CATSTPLSSYNEQFF
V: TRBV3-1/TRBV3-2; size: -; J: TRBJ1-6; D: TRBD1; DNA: TGTGCCAGCAGGAACCGGGACAGCTATAATTCACCCCTCCACTTT; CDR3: CASRNRDSYNSPLHF
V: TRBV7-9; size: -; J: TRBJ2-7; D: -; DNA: TGTGCCAGCAGCTTAGGTCCGGGGGTGCGGGAAGAGCAGTACTTC; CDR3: CASSLGPGVREEQYF
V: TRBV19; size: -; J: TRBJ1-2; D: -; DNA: TGTGCCAGTACCCGCTTGGCAGGGTGGGATAACTATGGCTACACCTTC; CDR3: CASTRLAGWDNYGYTF
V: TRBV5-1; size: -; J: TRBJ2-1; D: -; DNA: TGCGCCAGCAGCCCCCGGGGGACCCCCAACCCCAATGAGCAGTTCTTC; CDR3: CASSPRGTPNPNEQFF
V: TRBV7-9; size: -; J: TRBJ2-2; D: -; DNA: TGTGCCAGCAGCCCCCAGGGTTGGTATGACACCGGGGAGCTGTTTTTT; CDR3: CASSPQGWYDTGELFF
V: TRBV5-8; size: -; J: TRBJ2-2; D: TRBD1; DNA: TGTGCCAGCATCTCTAGGACAGGAGCTACCGGGGAGCTGTTTTTT; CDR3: CASISRTGATGELFF
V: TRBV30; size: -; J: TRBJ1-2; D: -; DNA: TGTGCCTGGAGCGCTAGAACAATATCGTCGATCTATGGCTACACCTTC; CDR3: CAWSARTISSIYGYTF
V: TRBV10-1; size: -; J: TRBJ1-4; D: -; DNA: TGCGCCAGCAGTGAGACAGGCCTTAATGAAAAACTGTTTTTT; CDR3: CASSETGLNEKLFF
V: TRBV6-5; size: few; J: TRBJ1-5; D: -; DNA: TGTGCCAGCAGTTACTACGGAGGGGACAATCAGCCCCAGCATTTT; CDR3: CASSYYGGDNQPQHF
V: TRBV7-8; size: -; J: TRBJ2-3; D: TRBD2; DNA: TGTGCCAGCAGCTTAGGTCTAGCGGGGGGACTTAACACAGATACGCAGTATTTT; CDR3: CASSLGLAGGLNTDTQYF
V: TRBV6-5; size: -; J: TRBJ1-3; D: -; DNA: TGTGCCAGCAGTTACTCGCCCAGGGAAGGAAACACCATATATTTT; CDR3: CASSYSPREGNTIYF
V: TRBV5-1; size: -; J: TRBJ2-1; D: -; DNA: TGCGCCAGCAGCTTGGAAGGGAGTGGTGAGCAGTTCTTC; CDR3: CASSLEGSGEQFF
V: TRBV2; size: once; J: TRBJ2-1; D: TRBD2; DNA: TGTGCCAGCAGGAGGGACGGGACTAGACCCTACAATGAGCAGTTCTTC; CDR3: CASRRDGTRPYNEQFF
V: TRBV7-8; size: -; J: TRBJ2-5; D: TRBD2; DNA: TGTGCCAGCAGCTGGGGACTAGCGGGGGGGCTCGTCGGAGAGACCCAGTACTTC; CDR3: CASSWGLAGGLVGETQYF
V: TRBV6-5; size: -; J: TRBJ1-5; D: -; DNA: TGTGCCAGCAGTCCGCCACCTAGGTGGCAGCCCCAGCATTTT; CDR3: CASSPPPRWQPQHF
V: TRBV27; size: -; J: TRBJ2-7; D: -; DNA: TGTGCCAGCGCCCTACGGGGCGGGATGGGCGAGCAGTACTTC; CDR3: CASALRGGMGEQYF
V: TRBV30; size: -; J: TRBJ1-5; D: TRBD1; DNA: TGTGCCTGGGGACCCGACAGGGGGATCGGGTATAGCAATCAGCCCCAGCATTTT; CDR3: CAWGPDRGIGYSNQPQHF
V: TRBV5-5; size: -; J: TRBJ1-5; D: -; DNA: TGTGCCAGCAGCTTGTTAGGGGATAGCAATCAGCCCCAGCATTTT; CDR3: CASSLLGDSNQPQHF
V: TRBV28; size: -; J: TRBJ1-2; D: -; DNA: TGTGCCAGCAGTCCCAGGGTAGACGGCTACACCTTC; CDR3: CASSPRVDGYTF
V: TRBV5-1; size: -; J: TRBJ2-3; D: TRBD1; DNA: TGCGCCAGCAGCTTGGCCGGTACAGGGGGTGCGGATACGCAGTATTTT; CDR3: CASSLAGTGGADTQYF